These 19 T cell receptor beta chains share one sample of origin, sequenced in a study of cytomegalovirus exposure and HLA in healthy donors (dated by TCRdb to 2017 to 2019). Receptor amplification or capture employed the immunoSEQ multiplex PCR assay. For the multiplex PCR, a mixture combining 60 forward primers for TCR Vbeta segments and 13 reverse primers for TCR Jbeta segments was used. The table comes from immuneACCESS by way of TCRdb, which keeps in-frame sequences with V and J called. Part of the clones is missing from these tables; in studies checked, under half for an unresolved V gene and the rest for unknown reasons. In all, the sample holds 99,000 or so clones, and about 13% of those were seen once. Approximately 15% of the sample belongs to the ten largest clones. Sequenced: PBMCs. The receptors were gathered from a man aged 40-49 years in good health and CMV-seropositive.

The gene calls are TRBV4-1 and TRBJ1-5, with a possible D match to TRBD1 (6 bases). The germline V gene encodes CDR1 MGHRA and CDR2 YSYEKL. The CDR3 length is 17 residues. With 0 bases removed from V and 0 bases from J, the gap between germline ends came to 12 bases. CDR3 protein: CASSQDTKQGSNQPQHF. CDR3 DNA: TGCGCCAGCAGCCAAGATACTAAACAGGGTAGCAATCAGCCCCAGCATTTT.

V usage is TRBV30 and J usage is TRBJ1-3; no definite D call. CDR1 and CDR2 (germline): GTSNPN, SVGIG (reference sequence). CDR3 length: 12 residues. Between the trimmed V and J ends, which lost 7 bases and 0 bases, there was a span of 7 bases. The CDR3 coding sequence is TGTGCCTCGCCCGGCTCTGGAAACACCATATATTTT. Its protein is CASPGSGNTIYF.

The chain links TRBV13 to TRBJ2-1; D is unclear. The CDR3 extends over 11 amino acids. Germline-derived CDR1 and CDR2 are PRHDT and FYEKMQ (reference sequence). Deletions cut 0 bases from V and 15 bases from J, with 9 bases between. The DNA of the CDR3 is TGTGCCAGCAGCTTAGGATCTAGTGTGTTCTTC. Amino acid sequence: CASSLGSSVFF.

The V call is TRBV6-1, the J call TRBJ2-7, with 9 bases aligning to TRBD1. Germline V gene data show CDR1 as MNHNS and CDR2 as SASEGT. The V segment lost 7 bases and the J segment 0 bases; nucleotides outside the gene matches: 7. The CDR3 extends over 15 amino acids. The CDR3, as DNA: TGTGCCAGCAACGCGACAGGGGGTCTCTCCTACGAGCAGTACTTC. Its protein product is CASNATGGLSYEQYF.

This clone was detected a few times. The chain combines TRBV27 with TRBJ2-1, with 8 bases fitting TRBD2. Germline lookup yields CDR1 MNHEY and CDR2 SMNVEV (reference sequence). The CDR3 length is 15 residues. J was trimmed by 3 bases and V by 3 bases; bases with no gene match: 4. The CDR3 DNA reads as TGTGCCAGCAGTTTGGAGCGGGAGAACTACAATGAGCAGTTCTTC. Translation gives CASSLERENYNEQFF.

The rearrangement uses TRBV18 and TRBJ2-1, with D hard to call. Trimming removed 2 bases from V and 9 bases from J, with 11 bases in between. Looked up from germline, CDR1 is KGHSH and CDR2 is LQKENI. The CDR3 spans 13 residues. The CDR3 reads CASSPLAAAEQFF. The DNA for the CDR3 is TGTGCCAGCTCACCATTGGCGGCGGCTGAGCAGTTCTTC.

The chain employs TRBV4-1 and TRBJ2-2; no definite D call. This CDR3 spans 15 amino acids. Germline CDR1 and CDR2: MGHRA and YSYEKL. V was shortened by 3 bases and J by 7 bases, with 15 bases between the two germline ends. CDR3 amino acids: CASSQLGEASGELFF. DNA of the CDR3: TGCGCCAGCAGCCAGCTAGGAGAGGCAAGCGGGGAGCTGTTTTTT.

This clone has more than one count but fewer than ten. The genes are TRBV27 and TRBJ2-7; 9 bases line up with TRBD2. The CDR3 is 15 amino acids. With 6 bases clipped from V and 0 bases from J, the junction kept 6 bases outside the gene matches. The germline gives CDR1 MNHEY, CDR2 SMNVEV (reference sequence). CDR3 region: CASRRTSVNSYEQYF. The CDR3 DNA follows: TGTGCCAGCAGACGGACTAGCGTAAACTCCTACGAGCAGTACTTC.

A few counts support this clone. The chain links TRBV5-4 to TRBJ2-5; 10 bases are a match to TRBD1. CDR3 size: 14 residues. Germline loops: CDR1 SGHNT, CDR2 YYREEE (reference sequence). V was clipped by 4 bases and J by 4 bases; unmatched bases: 4. This chain's CDR3 is CASSRQGAAETQYF. The CDR3 DNA is TGTGCCAGCAGCCGACAGGGGGCCGCAGAGACCCAGTACTTC.

This clone was counted a few times. The V gene is TRBV6-5, the J gene TRBJ2-7; D might be TRBD2 (6 bases). Germline CDR1 and CDR2: MNHEY and SVGAGI. V was cut by 0 bases and J by 0 bases, with 9 bases left in between. The CDR3 extends over 15 amino acids. The CDR3 DNA follows: TGTGCCAGCAGTTACTCTGCGGGGAGCTCCTACGAGCAGTACTTC. Translated: CASSYSAGSSYEQYF.

The chain combines TRBV7-9 with TRBJ2-7, with D possibly TRBD2 on 7 matching bases. Trimming stripped 5 bases from V and 4 bases from J, with 12 bases between. The CDR3 totals 13 residues. Germline assignment: CDR1 SEHNR and CDR2 FQNEAQ (reference sequence). The CDR3 region is CASSTSGTYEQYF. In DNA, the CDR3 is TGTGCCAGCAGCACGAGCGGGACATACGAGCAGTACTTC.

This clone has only a few counts. This chain connects TRBV7-2 to TRBJ1-1; D possibly corresponds to TRBD1 (5 bases). The V gene's germline CDR1 is SGHTA and CDR2 FQGNSA. Trimming left V 4 bases short and J 0 bases short, with 12 bases between. The CDR3 covers 15 residues. For the CDR3, the DNA is TGTGCCAGCAGCTCAAACAGGAGACTGAACACTGAAGCTTTCTTT. Translating gives CASSSNRRLNTEAFF.

This clone appeared a few times. This chain connects TRBV5-1 to TRBJ2-2; 9 bases map to TRBD2. The J segment lost 0 bases and the V segment lost 4 bases, leaving 7 bases of the junction unmatched. The length of the CDR3 is 17 residues. Germline V gives CDR1 SGHRS, CDR2 YFSETQ. The CDR3 DNA reads as TGCGCCAGCAGCCTAAGACTAGCGGAAGCGAACACCGGGGAGCTGTTTTTT. This encodes CASSLRLAEANTGELFF. Full variable domain (missing parts from reference TRBV5-1 and TRBJ2-2): KAGVTQTPRYLIKTRGQQVTLSCSPISGHRSVSWYQQTPGQGLQFLFEYFSETQRNKGNFPGRFSGRQFSNSRSEMNVSTLELGDSALYLCASSLRLAEANTGELFFGEGSRLTVL.

The V and J genes are TRBV19 and TRBJ2-1; the match to TRBD2 covers 7 bases. Germline CDR1 and CDR2: LNHDA and SQIVND (reference sequence). The CDR3 sequence is 13 residues long. Trimming removed 5 bases from V and 10 bases from J; junction bases left unmatched: 8. The CDR3 loop reads CASSLPTSLEQFF. In DNA, the CDR3 is TGTGCCAGTAGTCTCCCGACTAGCCTCGAGCAGTTCTTC. Variable domain in full (rest from reference TRBV19 and TRBJ2-1): DGGITQSPKYLFRKEGQNVTLSCEQNLNHDAMYWYRQDPGQGLRLIYYSQIVNDFQKGDIAEGYSVSREKKESFPLTVTSAQKNPTAFYLCASSLPTSLEQFFGPGTRLTVL.

The rearrangement uses TRBV15 and TRBJ2-7, with D unresolved. The CDR3 length is 14 residues. Deletions cut 1 base from V and 5 bases from J, with 12 bases between. Germline V gives CDR1 LNHNV, CDR2 YYDKDF (reference sequence). CDR3 bases: TGTGCCACCAGCAGAGGCGGCAGAAAGGACGAGCAGTACTTC. Its protein is CATSRGGRKDEQYF.

This clone was seen only a few times. V usage is TRBV7-2 and J usage is TRBJ1-2; 8 nucleotides line up with TRBD1. Unmatched junction bases numbered 12, after V lost 0 bases and J lost 0 bases. In germline, CDR1 is SGHTA, CDR2 FQGNSA. The CDR3 extends over 19 amino acids. Written as DNA, the CDR3 is TGTGCCAGCAGCTTAGCCCCCACGGCAGGGGGCATCTCTAACTATGGCTACACCTTC. Its protein is CASSLAPTAGGISNYGYTF.

This rearrangement joins TRBV19 to TRBJ2-7; 9 nucleotides agree with TRBD2. This CDR3 has 15 residues. J lost 4 bases, V lost 6 bases, and 10 bases had no gene match. CDR1 LNHDA and CDR2 SQIVND come from the germline V gene (reference sequence). The CDR3: CASSPRAAGGYEQYF. The CDR3 DNA follows: TGTGCCAGTAGCCCACGGGCAGCGGGGGGTTACGAGCAGTACTTC.

This clone was observed a few times. The chain joins TRBV6-1 to TRBJ2-1; D not resolved. Germline CDR1 MNHNS, CDR2 SASEGT. The CDR3 runs 15 residues. The V end was cut by 4 bases, the J end by 2 bases, with 12 bases between. The CDR3 is CASSVVPPAYNEQFF. The CDR3 nucleotides read TGTGCCAGCAGTGTCGTTCCCCCGGCCTACAATGAGCAGTTCTTC.

This clone was counted only a few times. The chain is built from TRBV7-9 and TRBJ2-7; D perhaps matches TRBD2 (6 bases). The germline CDR1 and CDR2 sequences are SEHNR and FQNEAQ (reference sequence). The CDR3 length is 10 residues. Trimming removed 11 bases from V and 6 bases from J, with 11 bases in between. CDR3 loop: CAPGGREQYF. In DNA, the CDR3 is TGTGCCCCCGGAGGGCGCGAGCAGTACTTC.